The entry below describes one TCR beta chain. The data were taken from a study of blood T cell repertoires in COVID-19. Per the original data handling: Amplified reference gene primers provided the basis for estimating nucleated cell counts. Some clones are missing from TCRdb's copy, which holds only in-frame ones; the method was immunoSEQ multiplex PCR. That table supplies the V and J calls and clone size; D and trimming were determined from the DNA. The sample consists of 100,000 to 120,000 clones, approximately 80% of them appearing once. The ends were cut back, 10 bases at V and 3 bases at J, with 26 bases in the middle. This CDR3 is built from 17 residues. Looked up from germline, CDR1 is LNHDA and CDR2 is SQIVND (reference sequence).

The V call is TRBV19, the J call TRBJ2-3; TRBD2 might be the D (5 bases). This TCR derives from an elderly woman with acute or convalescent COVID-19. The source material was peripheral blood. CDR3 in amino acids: CATDPGTIYTDTDTQYF. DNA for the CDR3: TGTGCCACCGATCCGGGAACAATTTACACAGATACAGATACGCAGTATTTT.